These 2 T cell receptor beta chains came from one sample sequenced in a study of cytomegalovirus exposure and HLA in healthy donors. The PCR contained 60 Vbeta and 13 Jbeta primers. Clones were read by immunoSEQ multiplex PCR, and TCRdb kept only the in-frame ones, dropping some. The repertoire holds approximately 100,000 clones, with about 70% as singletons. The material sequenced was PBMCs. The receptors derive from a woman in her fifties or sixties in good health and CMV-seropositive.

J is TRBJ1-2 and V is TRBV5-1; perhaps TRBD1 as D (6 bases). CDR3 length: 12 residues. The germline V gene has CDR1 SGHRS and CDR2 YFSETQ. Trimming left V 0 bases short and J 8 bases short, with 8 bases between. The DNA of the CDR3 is TGCGCCAGCAGCTTGGACAGGGAAGGCTACACCTTC. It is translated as CASSLDREGYTF.

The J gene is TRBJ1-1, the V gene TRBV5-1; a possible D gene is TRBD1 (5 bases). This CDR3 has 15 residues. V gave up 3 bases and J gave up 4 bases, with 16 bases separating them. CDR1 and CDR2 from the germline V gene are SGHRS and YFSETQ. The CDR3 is CASSSGLVGGTEAFF. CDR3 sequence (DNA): TGCGCCAGCAGCTCTGGCTTGGTCGGGGGCACTGAAGCTTTCTTT. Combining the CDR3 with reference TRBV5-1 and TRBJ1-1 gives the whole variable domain KAGVTQTPRYLIKTRGQQVTLSCSPISGHRSVSWYQQTPGQGLQFLFEYFSETQRNKGNFPGRFSGRQFSNSRSEMNVSTLELGDSALYLCASSSGLVGGTEAFFGQGTRLTVV.